What follows is one T cell receptor (beta chain) and its context. This entry comes from a study of blood T cell repertoires in COVID-19. As for the study in general: PBMCs, B-cell-depleted T cells, or T cells provided the cDNA or gDNA that made up the material.

Seattle participants joined during active infection and were tracked over time. The germline V gene encodes CDR1 SGHTA and CDR2 FQGNSA. V lost 0 bases, J lost 4 bases, and 6 bases lay in between. CDR3 length equals 13 residues. Per the authors' pipeline: From reference gene primer amplification, estimates of nucleated cell counts were derived. TCRdb's copy holds only in-frame clones and misses some; the assay was immunoSEQ multiplex PCR. That table is the source of V, J and clone size, and D and trimming were worked out from the DNA. There are some 390,000 clones in the sample; over 75% occur only once, and about 2.1% lies in the top ten.

The source is a woman in her fifties or sixties with COVID-19, enrolled during active disease. V gene TRBV7-2 combines with J gene TRBJ2-5; D is undetermined. The sequenced sample was peripheral blood. CDR3 nucleotide sequence: TGTGCCAGCAGCTTAGCGCCGGGAGAGACCCAGTACTTC. It yields the protein CASSLAPGETQYF.